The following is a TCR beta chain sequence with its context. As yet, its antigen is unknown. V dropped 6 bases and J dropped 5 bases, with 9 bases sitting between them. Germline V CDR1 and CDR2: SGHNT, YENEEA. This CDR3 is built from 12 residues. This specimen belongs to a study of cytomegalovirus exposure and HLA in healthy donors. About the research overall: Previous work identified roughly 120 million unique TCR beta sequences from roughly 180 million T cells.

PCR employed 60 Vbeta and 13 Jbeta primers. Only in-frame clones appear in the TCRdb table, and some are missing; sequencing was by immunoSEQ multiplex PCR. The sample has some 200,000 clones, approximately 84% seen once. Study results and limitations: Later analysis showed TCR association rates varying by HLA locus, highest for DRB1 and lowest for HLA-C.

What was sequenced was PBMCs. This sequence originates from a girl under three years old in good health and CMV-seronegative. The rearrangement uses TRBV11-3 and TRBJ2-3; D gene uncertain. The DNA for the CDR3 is TGTGCCAGCAGTTCTGCAGGAGATACGCAGTATTTT. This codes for CASSSAGDTQYF.